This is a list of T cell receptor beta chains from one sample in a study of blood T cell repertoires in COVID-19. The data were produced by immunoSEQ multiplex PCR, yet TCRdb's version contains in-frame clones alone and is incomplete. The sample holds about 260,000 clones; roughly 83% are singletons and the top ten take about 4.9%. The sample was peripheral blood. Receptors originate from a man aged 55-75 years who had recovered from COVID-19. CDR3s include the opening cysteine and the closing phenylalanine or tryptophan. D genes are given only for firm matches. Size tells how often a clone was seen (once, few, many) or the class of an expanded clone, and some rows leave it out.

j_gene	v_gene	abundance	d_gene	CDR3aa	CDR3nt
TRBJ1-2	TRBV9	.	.	CASSVAGHSYGYTF	TGTGCCAGCAGCGTAGCGGGACACAGCTATGGCTACACCTTC
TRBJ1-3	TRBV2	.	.	CASQGTRTWIYSGNTIYF	TGTGCCAGCCAGGGAACGAGGACGTGGATTTACTCTGGAAACACCATATATTTT
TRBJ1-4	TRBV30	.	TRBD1	CAWSPNDRGLANEKLFF	TGTGCCTGGAGTCCAAACGACAGGGGGCTGGCTAATGAAAAACTGTTTTTT
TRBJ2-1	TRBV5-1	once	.	CASSLAGGAHNEQFF	TGCGCCAGCAGCTTGGCTGGGGGGGCGCACAATGAGCAGTTCTTC
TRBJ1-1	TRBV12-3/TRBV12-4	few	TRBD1	CASSDRVNTEAFF	TGTGCCAGCAGTGACAGGGTGAACACTGAAGCTTTCTTT
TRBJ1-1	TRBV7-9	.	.	CASSARQNTEAFF	TGTGCCAGCAGCGCCCGACAGAACACTGAAGCTTTCTTT
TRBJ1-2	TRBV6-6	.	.	CASSRGSTGDYGYTF	TGTGCCAGCAGCCGAGGAAGCACGGGGGACTATGGCTACACCTTC
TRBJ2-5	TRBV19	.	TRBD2	CASSIRKLAGGQETQYF	TGTGCCAGTAGTATCCGCAAACTAGCGGGGGGCCAAGAGACCCAGTACTTC
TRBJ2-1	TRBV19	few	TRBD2	CASTVSGANNEQFF	TGTGCCAGTACCGTTAGCGGGGCTAACAATGAGCAGTTCTTC
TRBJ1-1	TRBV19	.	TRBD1	CASSRDRGENTEAFF	TGTGCCAGTAGCCGAGACAGGGGCGAGAACACTGAAGCTTTCTTT
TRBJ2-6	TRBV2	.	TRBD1	CASSGDRAGANVLTF	TGTGCCAGCAGTGGGGACAGGGCTGGGGCCAACGTCCTGACTTTC
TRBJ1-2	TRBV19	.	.	CASSMMYPGRGYTF	TGTGCCAGTAGTATGATGTACCCAGGGCGAGGCTACACCTTC
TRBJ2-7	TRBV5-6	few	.	CASSLGRHTGEQYF	TGTGCCAGCAGCTTGGGTCGGCATACGGGCGAGCAGTACTTC
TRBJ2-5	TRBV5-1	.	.	CASSLGGAFQETQYF	TGCGCCAGCAGCTTAGGGGGAGCCTTCCAAGAGACCCAGTACTTC
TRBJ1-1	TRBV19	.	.	CASSISRTGEAFF	TGTGCCAGTAGTATCTCCCGAACAGGGGAAGCTTTCTTT
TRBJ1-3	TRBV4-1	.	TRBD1	CASSQGSGQGYGNTIYF	TGCGCCAGCAGCCAAGGAAGTGGACAGGGCTATGGAAACACCATATATTTT
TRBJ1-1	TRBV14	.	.	CASSQDTNTEAFF	TGTGCCAGCAGCCAGGACACGAACACTGAAGCTTTCTTT
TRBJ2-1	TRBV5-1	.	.	CASSFKAGSYNEQFF	TGCGCCAGCAGCTTTAAAGCGGGCAGTTACAATGAGCAGTTCTTC
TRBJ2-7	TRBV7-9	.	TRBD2	CASSTNPSGRQPYEQYF	TGTGCCAGCAGCACCAACCCTAGCGGGAGGCAGCCCTACGAGCAGTACTTC
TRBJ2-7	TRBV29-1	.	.	CSVLWAAETYEQYF	TGCAGCGTTCTGTGGGCAGCAGAAACCTACGAGCAGTACTTC
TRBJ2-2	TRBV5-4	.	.	CASSLIWGQRSTGELFF	TGTGCCAGCAGCTTGATCTGGGGGCAGAGAAGTACCGGGGAGCTGTTTTTT
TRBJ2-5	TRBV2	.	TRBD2	CASMRGTHEETQYF	TGTGCCAGCATGCGGGGGACTCATGAAGAGACCCAGTACTTC
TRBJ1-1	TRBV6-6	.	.	CASSYSLASGTEAFF	TGTGCCAGCAGTTACTCTTTGGCCTCGGGCACTGAAGCTTTCTTT
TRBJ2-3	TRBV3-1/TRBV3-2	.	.	CASSRGRFRTDTQYF	TGTGCCAGCAGCCGGGGGAGGTTCAGGACAGATACGCAGTATTTT
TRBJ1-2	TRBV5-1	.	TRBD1	CASSLASRRDRGNYGYTF	TGCGCCAGCAGCTTGGCCTCACGCCGGGACAGGGGTAACTATGGCTACACCTTC
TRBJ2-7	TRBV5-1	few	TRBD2	CASSLGLAGINEQYF	TGCGCCAGCAGCTTGGGACTAGCGGGAATCAACGAGCAGTACTTC
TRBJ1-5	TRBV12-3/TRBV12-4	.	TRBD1	CASSGGQLQPQHF	TGTGCCAGCAGCGGGGGACAGTTGCAGCCCCAGCATTTT
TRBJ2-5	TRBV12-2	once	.	CASRLKGAGRETQYF	TGTGCAAGTCGCTTAAAGGGGGCAGGTCGGGAGACCCAGTACTTC
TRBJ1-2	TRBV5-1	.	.	CASSALRGDHGYTF	TGCGCCAGCAGCGCCCTCCGCGGGGATCATGGCTACACCTTC
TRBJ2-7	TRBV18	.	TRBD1	CASSPPSDRGYEQYF	TGTGCCAGCTCACCACCTTCGGACAGGGGGTACGAGCAGTACTTC
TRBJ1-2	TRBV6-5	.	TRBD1	CASSYSNRGFDGYTF	TGTGCCAGCAGTTACTCGAACAGGGGTTTTGATGGCTACACCTTC
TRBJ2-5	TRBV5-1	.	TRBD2	CASSYGLAGGGETQYF	TGCGCCAGCAGCTATGGACTAGCGGGGGGAGGGGAGACCCAGTACTTC
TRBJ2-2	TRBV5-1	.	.	CASSWPPPVSGELFF	TGCGCCAGCAGCTGGCCCCCTCCAGTCTCCGGGGAGCTGTTTTTT
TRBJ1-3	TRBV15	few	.	CATSRDRGSAGNTIYF	TGTGCCACCAGCAGAGATCGGGGGTCAGCTGGAAACACCATATATTTT
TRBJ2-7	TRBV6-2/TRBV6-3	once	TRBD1	CASSYGTGATYEQYF	TGTGCCAGCAGTTACGGGACAGGGGCCACCTACGAGCAGTACTTC
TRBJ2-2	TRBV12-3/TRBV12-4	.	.	CASSLHTGELFF	TGTGCCAGCAGCCTTCACACCGGGGAGCTGTTTTTT